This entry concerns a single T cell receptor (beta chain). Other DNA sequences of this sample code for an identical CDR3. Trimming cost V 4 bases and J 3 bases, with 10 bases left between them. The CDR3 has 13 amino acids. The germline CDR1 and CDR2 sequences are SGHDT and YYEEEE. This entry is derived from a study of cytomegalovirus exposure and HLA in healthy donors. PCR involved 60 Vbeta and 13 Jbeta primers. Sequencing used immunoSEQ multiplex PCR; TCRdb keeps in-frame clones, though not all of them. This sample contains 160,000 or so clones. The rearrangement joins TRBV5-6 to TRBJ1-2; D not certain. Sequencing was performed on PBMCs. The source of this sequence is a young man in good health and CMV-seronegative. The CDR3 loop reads CASSLVADYGYTF. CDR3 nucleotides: TGTGCCAGCAGCCTGGTGGCAGACTATGGCTACACCTTC. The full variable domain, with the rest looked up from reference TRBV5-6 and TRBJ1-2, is DAGVTQSPTHLIKTRGQQVTLRCSPKSGHDTVSWYQQALGQGPQFIFQYYEEEERQRGNFPDRFSGHQFPNYSSELNVNALLLGDSALYLCASSLVADYGYTFGSGTRLTVV.